A single T cell receptor beta chain is shown here with its context. Its target is not known. This sample is part of a study of T cell repertoires in cytomegalovirus infection. The wider study: Recently identified HLA-C-restricted CMV epitopes and well-studied HLA-B-restricted CMV epitopes were used by the study. TCR beta signatures that were public indicated CMV infection and matching HLA type.

Study-wide findings and caveats: The study found HLA-C-restricted CMV-specific TCR beta clonotypes dominating the ex vivo response.

In TCRdb, the reads were re-called with MiXCR into one record per CDR3 protein. The sample yields a few hundred thousand distinct CDR3 sequences, more than 40% seen once. CDR3 length equals 14 residues. Germline V lookup: CDR1 SGHAT, CDR2 FQNNGV. Deletions cut 1 base from V and 15 bases from J, with 16 bases between. The source is a human donor in good health (CMV status not recorded). Some clones in this sample may be carry-over from other donors' samples. The sequenced sample was cultured PBMCs, obtained from culture after CMV antigen stimulation. The rearrangement links TRBV11-2 to TRBJ1-6, with D perhaps matching TRBD1 (5 bases). The CDR3 region is CASSLVRDPSVLHF. CDR3 nucleotide sequence: TGTGCCAGCAGCTTAGTCAGGGACCCGTCGGTCCTCCACTTT. The whole variable domain, filled in from reference TRBV11-2 and TRBJ1-6, reads EAGVAQSPRYKIIEKRQSVAFWCNPISGHATLYWYQQILGQGPKLLIQFQNNGVVDDSQLPKDRFSAERLKGVDSTLKIQPAKLEDSAVYLCASSLVRDPSVLHFGNGTRLTVT.